This TCR beta chain came from a study of blood T cell repertoires in COVID-19. The method was immunoSEQ multiplex PCR; TCRdb's version includes in-frame clones alone and lacks a portion of them. The sample shows 98,000 or so clones, more than 80% of them seen only once. Germline V gene lookup returns CDR1 LNHDA and CDR2 SQIVND (reference sequence). Losses at the gene ends were 4 bases for V and 6 bases for J; bases not matched to a gene: 7. CDR3 size: 16 residues. The genes are TRBV19 and TRBJ2-1; 12 bases are shared with TRBD1. Sequenced sample: peripheral blood. The clonotype was recovered from a man in his 60s with acute or convalescent COVID-19. CDR3 residues: CASSRLPGQGANEQFF. The CDR3 DNA follows: TGTGCCAGTAGTAGATTACCGGGACAGGGGGCCAATGAGCAGTTCTTC.